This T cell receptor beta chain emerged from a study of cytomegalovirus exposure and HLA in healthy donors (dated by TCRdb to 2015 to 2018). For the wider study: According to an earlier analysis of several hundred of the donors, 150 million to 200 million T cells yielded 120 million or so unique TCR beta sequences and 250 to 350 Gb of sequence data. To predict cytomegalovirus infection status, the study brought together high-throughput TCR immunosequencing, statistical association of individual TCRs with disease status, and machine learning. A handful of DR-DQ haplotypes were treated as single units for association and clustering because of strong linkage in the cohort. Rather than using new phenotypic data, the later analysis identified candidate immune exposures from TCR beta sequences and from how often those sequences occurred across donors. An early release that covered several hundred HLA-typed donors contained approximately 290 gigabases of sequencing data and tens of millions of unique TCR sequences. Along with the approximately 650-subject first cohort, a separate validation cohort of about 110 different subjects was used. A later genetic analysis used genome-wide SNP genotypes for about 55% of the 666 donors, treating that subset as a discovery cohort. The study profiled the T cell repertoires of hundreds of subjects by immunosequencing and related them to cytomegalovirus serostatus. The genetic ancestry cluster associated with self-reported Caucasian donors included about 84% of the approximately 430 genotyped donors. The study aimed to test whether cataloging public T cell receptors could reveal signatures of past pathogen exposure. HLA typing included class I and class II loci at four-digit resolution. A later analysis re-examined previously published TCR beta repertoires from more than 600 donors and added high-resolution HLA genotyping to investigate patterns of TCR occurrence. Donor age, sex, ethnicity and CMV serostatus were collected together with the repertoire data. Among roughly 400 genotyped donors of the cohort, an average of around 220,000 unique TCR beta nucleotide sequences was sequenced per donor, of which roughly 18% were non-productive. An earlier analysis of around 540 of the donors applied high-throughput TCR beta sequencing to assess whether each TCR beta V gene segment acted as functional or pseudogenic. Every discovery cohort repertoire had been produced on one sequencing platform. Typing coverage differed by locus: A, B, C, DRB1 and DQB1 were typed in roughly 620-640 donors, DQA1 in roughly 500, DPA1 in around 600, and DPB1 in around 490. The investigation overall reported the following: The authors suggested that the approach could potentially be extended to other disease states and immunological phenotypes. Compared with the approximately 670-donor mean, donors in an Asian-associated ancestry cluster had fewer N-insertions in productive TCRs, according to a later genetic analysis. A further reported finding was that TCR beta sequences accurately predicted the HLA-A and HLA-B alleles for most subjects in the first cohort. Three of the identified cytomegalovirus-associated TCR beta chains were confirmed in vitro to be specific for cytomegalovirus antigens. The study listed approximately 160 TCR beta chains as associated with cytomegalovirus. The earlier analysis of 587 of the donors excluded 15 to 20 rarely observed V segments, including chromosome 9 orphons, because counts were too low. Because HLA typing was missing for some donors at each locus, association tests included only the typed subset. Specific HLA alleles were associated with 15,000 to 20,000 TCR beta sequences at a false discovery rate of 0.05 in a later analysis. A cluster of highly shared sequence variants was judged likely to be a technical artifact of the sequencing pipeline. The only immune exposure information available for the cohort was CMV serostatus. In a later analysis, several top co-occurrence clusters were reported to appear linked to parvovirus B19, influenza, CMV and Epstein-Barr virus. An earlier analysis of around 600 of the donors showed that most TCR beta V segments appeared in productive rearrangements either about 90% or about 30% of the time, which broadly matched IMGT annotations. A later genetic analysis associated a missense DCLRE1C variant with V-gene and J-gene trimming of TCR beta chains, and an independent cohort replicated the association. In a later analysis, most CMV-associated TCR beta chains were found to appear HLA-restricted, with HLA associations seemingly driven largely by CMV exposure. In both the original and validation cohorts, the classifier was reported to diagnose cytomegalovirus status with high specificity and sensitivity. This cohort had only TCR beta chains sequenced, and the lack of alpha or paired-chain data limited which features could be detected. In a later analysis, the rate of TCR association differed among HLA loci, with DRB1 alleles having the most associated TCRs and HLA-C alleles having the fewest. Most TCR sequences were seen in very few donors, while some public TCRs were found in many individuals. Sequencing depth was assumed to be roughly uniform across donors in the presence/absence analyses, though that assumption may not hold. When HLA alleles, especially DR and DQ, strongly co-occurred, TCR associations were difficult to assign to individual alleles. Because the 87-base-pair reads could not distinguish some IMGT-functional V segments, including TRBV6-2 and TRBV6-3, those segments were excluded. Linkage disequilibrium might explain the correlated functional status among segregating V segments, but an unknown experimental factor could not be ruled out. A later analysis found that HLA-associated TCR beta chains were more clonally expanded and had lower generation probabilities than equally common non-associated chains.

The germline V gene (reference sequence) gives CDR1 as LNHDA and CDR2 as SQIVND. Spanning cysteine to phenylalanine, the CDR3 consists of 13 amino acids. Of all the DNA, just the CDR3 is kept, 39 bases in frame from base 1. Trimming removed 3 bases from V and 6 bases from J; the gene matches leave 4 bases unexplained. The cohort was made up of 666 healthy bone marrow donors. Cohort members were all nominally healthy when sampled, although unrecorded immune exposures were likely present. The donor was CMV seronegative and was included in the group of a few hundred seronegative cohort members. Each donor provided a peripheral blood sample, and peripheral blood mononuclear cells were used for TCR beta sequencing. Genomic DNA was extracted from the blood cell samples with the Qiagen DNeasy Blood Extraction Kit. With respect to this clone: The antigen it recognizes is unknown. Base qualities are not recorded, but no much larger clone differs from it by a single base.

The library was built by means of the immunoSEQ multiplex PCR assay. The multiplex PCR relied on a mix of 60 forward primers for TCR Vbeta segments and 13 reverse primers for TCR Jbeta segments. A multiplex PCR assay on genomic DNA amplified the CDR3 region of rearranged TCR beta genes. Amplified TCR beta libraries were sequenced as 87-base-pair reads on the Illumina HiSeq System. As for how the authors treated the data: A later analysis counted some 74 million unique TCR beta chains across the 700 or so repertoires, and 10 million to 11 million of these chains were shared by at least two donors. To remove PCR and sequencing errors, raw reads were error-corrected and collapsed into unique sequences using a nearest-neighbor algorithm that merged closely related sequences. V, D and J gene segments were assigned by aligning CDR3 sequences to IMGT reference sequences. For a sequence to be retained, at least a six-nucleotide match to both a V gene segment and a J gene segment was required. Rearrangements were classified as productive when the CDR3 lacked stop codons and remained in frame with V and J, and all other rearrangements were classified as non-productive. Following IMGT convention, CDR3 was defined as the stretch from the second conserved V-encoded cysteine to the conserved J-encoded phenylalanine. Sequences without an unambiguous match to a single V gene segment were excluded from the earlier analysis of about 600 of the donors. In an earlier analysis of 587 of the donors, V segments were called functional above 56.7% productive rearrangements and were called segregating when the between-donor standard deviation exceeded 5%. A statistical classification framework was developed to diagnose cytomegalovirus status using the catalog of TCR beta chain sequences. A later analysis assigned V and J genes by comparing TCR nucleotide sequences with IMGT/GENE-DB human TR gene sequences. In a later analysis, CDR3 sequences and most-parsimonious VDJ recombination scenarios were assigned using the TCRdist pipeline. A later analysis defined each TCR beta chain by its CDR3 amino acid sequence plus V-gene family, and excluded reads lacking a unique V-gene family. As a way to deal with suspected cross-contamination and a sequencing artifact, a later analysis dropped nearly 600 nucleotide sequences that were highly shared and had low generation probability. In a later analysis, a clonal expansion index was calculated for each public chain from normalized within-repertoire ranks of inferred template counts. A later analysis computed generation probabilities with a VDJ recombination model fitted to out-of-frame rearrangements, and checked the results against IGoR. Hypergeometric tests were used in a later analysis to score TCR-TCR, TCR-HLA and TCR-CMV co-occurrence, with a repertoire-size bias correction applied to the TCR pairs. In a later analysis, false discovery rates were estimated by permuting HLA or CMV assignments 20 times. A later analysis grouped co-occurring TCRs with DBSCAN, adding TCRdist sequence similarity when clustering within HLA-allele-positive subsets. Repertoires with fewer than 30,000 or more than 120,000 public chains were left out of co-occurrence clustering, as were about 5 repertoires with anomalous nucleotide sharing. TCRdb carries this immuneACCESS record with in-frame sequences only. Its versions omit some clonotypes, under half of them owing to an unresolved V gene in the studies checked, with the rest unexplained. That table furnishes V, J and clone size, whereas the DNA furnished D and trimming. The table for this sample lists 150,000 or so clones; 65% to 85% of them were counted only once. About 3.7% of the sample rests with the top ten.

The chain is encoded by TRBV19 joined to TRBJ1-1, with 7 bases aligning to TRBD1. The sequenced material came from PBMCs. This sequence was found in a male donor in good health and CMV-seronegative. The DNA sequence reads TGTGCCAGTAGTATCCGGACAGGCCCTGAAGCTTTCTTT. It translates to CASSIRTGPEAFF.